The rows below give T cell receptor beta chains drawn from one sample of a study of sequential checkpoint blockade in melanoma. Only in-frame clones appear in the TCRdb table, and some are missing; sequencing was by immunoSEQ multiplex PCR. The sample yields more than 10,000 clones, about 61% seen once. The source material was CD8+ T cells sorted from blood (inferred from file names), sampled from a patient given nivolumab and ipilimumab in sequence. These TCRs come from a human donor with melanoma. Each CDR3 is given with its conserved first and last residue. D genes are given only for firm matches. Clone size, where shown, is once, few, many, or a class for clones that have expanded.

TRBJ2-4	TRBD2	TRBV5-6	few	TGTGCCAGCAGCTTCGAACTAGCGGGACGTCAGTACTTC	CASSFELAGRQYF
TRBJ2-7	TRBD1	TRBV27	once	TGTGCCAGCAGCTCGGGACAGAAGACCTACGAGCAGTACTTC	CASSSGQKTYEQYF
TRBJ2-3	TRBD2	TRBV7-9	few	TGTGCCAGCAGCCCGACTAGCGGGGGGGCAGATACGCAGTATTTT	CASSPTSGGADTQYF
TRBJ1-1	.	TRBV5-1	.	TGCGCCAGCAGCTTGGCCGGCAGGGTGACGGACGCTGAAGCTTTCTTT	CASSLAGRVTDAEAFF
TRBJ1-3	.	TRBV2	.	TGTGCCAGCAGTCCAGGGCTCTCTGGAAACACCATATATTTT	CASSPGLSGNTIYF
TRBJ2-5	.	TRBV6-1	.	TGTGCCAGCAGCCGAAGCTCGGGAGTCGGGGAGACCCAGTACTTC	CASSRSSGVGETQYF
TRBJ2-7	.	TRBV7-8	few	TGTGCCAGCAGCTTATCATGGCCGAACGAGCAGTACTTC	CASSLSWPNEQYF
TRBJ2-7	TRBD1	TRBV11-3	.	TGTGCCAGCAGCTATGGACAGGGCCCATCCTACGAGCAGTACTTC	CASSYGQGPSYEQYF
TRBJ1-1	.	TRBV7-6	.	TGTGCCAGCAGCTCCAGGGATTCGGTCATGAACACTGAAGCTTTCTTT	CASSSRDSVMNTEAFF
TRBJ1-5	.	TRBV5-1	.	TGCGCCAGCAGCTTGGAGGGGTTTGGGGATCAGCCCCAGCATTTT	CASSLEGFGDQPQHF
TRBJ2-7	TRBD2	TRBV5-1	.	TGCGCCAGCAGCTTAGCGGGGGCCTCCTACGAGCAGTACTTC	CASSLAGASYEQYF
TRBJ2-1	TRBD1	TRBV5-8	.	TGTGCCAGCAGACTTAGGACAGGGGAAGCCTACAATGAGCAGTTCTTC	CASRLRTGEAYNEQFF
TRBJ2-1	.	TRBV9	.	TGTGCCAGCAGCGTAGGAGGGTCCTACAATGAGCAGTTCTTC	CASSVGGSYNEQFF
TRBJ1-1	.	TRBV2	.	TGTGCCACCCTGGGCAGATTGAACACTGAAGCTTTCTTT	CATLGRLNTEAFF
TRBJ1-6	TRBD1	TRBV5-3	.	TGTGCCAGAAGCTTAATTCCAGTATCAGGGACAGGGGCCATGGAGGGGCCCCTCCACTTT	CARSLIPVSGTGAMEGPLHF
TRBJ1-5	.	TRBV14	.	TGTGCCAGCAGCCAAGATAGGGGCGCTTACTATCAGCCCCAGCATTTT	CASSQDRGAYYQPQHF
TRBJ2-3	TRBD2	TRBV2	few	TGTGCCAGCAGTGGGCTAGCGGTTAGCACAGATACGCAGTATTTT	CASSGLAVSTDTQYF
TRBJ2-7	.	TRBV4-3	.	TGCGCCAGCAGCCAAGATTACGGTAACTACGAGCAGTACTTC	CASSQDYGNYEQYF
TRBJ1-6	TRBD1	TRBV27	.	TGTGCCAGCAGTTTATCGGGACAGGGGGCAGTTTCACCCCTCCACTTT	CASSLSGQGAVSPLHF
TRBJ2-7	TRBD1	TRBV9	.	TGTGCCAGCAGCGTAGGGGGACAGGAGCAGTACTTC	CASSVGGQEQYF
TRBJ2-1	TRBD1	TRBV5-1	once	TGCGCCAGCAGCTTGTACAGGGGGCGCAATGAGCAGTTCTTC	CASSLYRGRNEQFF
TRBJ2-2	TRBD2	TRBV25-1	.	TGTGCCAGCAGTGTTAGCGGGGGCACCGGGGAGCTGTTTTTT	CASSVSGGTGELFF
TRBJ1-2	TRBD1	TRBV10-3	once	TGTGCCATCAGTACGCAAGACAGGGTAGGCGGCTACACCTTC	CAISTQDRVGGYTF
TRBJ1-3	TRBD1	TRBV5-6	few	TGTGCCAGCAGCCCCGGGACAGGGTATAGAAACACCATATATTTT	CASSPGTGYRNTIYF
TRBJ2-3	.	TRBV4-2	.	TGTGCCAGCAGCCAAGCCGTAGGGGGCACAGATACGCAGTATTTT	CASSQAVGGTDTQYF
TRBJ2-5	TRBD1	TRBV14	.	TGTGCCAGCAGCCAGACAGGGATAAGAGAGACCCAGTACTTC	CASSQTGIRETQYF
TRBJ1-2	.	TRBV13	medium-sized	TGTGCCAGCAGCCCCCCCTCGGACAGCTATGGCTACACCTTC	CASSPPSDSYGYTF
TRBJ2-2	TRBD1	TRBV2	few	TGTGCCCGGGGGGACAGGGACACCGGGGAGCTGTTTTTT	CARGDRDTGELFF
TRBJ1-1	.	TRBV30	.	TGTGCCTGGAGTTCGGGACTTGAAGCTTTCTTT	CAWSSGLEAFF
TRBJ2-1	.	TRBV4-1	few	TGCGCCAGCAGCCAGGGTACTAGGGATGAGCAGTTCTTC	CASSQGTRDEQFF
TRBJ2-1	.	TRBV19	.	TGTGCCAGTAGCAGGAACTACAATGAGCAGTTCTTC	CASSRNYNEQFF
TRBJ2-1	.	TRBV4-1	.	TGCGCCAGCAGCCAAGGAGCTACTGAGCAGTTCTTC	CASSQGATEQFF
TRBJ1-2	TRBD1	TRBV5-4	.	TGTGCCAGCAGCTCCCGGGACAGGGGAACCTATGGCTACACCTTC	CASSSRDRGTYGYTF
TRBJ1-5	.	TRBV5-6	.	TGTGCCAGCAGCTTGGTAGGGGACAATCAGCCCCAGCATTTT	CASSLVGDNQPQHF
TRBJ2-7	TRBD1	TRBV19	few	TGTGCCAGTAGTAAGGAGACAGGGTGGTACGAGCAGTACTTC	CASSKETGWYEQYF
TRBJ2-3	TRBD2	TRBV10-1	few	TGCGCCACCCGGGAGATTGGGACTAGCAGAACCTCAAGACTTAGCACAGATACGCAGTATTTT	CATREIGTSRTSRLSTDTQYF
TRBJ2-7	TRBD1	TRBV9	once	TGTGCCAGCAGCCCCCCGGACAGGGAATACGAGCAGTACTTC	CASSPPDREYEQYF
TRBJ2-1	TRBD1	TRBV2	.	TGTGCCAGCAGTATAGGGGGCTTGACAGAAAGCTCCTACAATGAGCAGTTCTTC	CASSIGGLTESSYNEQFF
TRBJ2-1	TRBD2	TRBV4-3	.	TGCGCCAGCAGCCAAGGGGGGGGGACTTCAATCAATGAGCAGTTCTTC	CASSQGGGTSINEQFF
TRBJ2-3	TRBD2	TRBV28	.	TGTGCCAGCTCTCAGGTGGGAGGGCGGGAGGCGGATACGCAGTATTTT	CASSQVGGREADTQYF
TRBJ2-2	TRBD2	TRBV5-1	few	TGCGCCAGCAGCTTGCTGGCTAGCGGGGGGCCTAAGCCGAACACCGGGGAGCTGCTTTTT	CASSLLASGGPKPNTGELLF
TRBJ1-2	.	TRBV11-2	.	TGTGCCAGCAGCTTTGACGGTTGGGCAGACTACACCTTC	CASSFDGWADYTF
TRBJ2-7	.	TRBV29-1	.	TGCAGCGTTGAAGTAAACAACTCCTACGAGCAGTACTTC	CSVEVNNSYEQYF
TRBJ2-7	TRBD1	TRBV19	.	TGTGCCAGTGCCCCGGGACAGCTCCTCTACGAGCAGTACTTC	CASAPGQLLYEQYF
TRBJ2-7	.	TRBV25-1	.	TGTGCCAGCAGTGACCCCACAGGGAAAGAAGACGAGCAGTACTTC	CASSDPTGKEDEQYF
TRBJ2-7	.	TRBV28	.	TGTGCCAGCAGTCCCCCAGGGGATAAGTACGAGCAGTACTTC	CASSPPGDKYEQYF
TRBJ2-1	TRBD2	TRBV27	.	TGTGCCAGCAGTCCCATTGGACTAGCGGGTTACAATGAGCAGTTCTTC	CASSPIGLAGYNEQFF
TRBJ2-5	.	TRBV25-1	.	TGTGCCAGCCAAACATGGACAGATCAAGAGACCCAGTACTTC	CASQTWTDQETQYF
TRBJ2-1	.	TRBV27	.	TGTGCCAGCAGATTAGGACAGTTATACAATGAGCAGTTCTTC	CASRLGQLYNEQFF
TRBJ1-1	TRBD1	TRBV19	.	TGTGCCAGTAGTAGAACAGGGGGGACTGAAGCTTTCTTT	CASSRTGGTEAFF
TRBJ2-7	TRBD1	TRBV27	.	TGTGCCAGCAGTTCCGACCGGGACAGGTACGAGCAGTACTTC	CASSSDRDRYEQYF
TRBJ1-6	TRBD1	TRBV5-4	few	TGTGCCAGCAGAGAAGGGACAGCCAGCTCCTATAATTCACCCCTCCACTTT	CASREGTASSYNSPLHF
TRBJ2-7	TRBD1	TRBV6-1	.	TGTGCCAGCAAGGTTAAGAGGGACAGCCCCTACGAGCAGTACTTC	CASKVKRDSPYEQYF
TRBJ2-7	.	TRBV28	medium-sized	TGTGCCAGCAGTTTCGGGGGAGAATACGAGCAGTACTTC	CASSFGGEYEQYF
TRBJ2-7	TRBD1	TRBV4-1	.	TGCGCCAGCAGTGCCCCGGGACAGGGAGGCGAGCAGTACTTC	CASSAPGQGGEQYF
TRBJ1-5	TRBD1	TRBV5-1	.	TGCGCCAGCAGCTTGAATGCCGGGACAGGGGGCAATCAGCCCCAGCATTTT	CASSLNAGTGGNQPQHF
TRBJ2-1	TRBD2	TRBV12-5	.	TGTGCTAGTGTCCCCCCTAGCGGGACAGCCTACAATGAGCAGTTCTTC	CASVPPSGTAYNEQFF
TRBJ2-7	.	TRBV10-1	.	TGCGCCAGCAGTGAGTACGGGGGCGAGCAGTACTTC	CASSEYGGEQYF
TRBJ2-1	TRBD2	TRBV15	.	TGTGCCACCAGCAGAGAGGGGGCCGGGACTAGCGGATTCAATGAGCAGTTCTTC	CATSREGAGTSGFNEQFF
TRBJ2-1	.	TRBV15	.	TGTGCCACCAGCTTGTCGCAGGGGAGCTCCTACAATGAGCAGTTCTTC	CATSLSQGSSYNEQFF